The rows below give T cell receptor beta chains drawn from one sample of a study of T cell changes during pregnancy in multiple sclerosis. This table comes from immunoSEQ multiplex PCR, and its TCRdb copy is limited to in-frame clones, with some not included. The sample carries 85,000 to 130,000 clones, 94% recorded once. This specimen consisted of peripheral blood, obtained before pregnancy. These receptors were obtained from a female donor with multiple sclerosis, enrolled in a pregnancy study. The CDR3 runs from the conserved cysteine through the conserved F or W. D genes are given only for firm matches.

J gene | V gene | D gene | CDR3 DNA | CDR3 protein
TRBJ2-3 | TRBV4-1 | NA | TGCGCCAGCAGCCAAGAGGCACTAGTCAAAGATACGCAGTATTTT | CASSQEALVKDTQYF
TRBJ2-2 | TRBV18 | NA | TGTGCCAGCTCAGAGCGCCTAGGACAGCACTCTTCCGGGGAGCTGTTTTTT | CASSERLGQHSSGELFF
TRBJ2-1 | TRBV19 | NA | TGTGCCAGTACCCCCCCCGGAGCATCCTACAATGAGCAGTTCTTC | CASTPPGASYNEQFF
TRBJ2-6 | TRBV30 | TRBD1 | TGTGGACAGGGGATGGCCAACGTCCTGACTTTC | CGQGMANVLTF
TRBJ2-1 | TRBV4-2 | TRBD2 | TGTGCCAGCAGCCAAGAAGTAGCGGGAGATCTATACAATGAGCAGTTCTTC | CASSQEVAGDLYNEQFF
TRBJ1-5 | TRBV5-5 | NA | TGTGCCAGCAGCTCCCGACAGGCCAATCAGCCCCAGCATTTT | CASSSRQANQPQHF
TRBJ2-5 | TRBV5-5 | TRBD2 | TGTGCCAGCAGCTTAACCGCTAGCGGGGTTCAAGAGACCCAGTACTTC | CASSLTASGVQETQYF
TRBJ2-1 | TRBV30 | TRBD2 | TGTGCCTGGGAACAACCGGGACTAGCGGGAAAGGTAAATGAGCAGTTCTTC | CAWEQPGLAGKVNEQFF
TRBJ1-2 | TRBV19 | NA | TGTGCCAGTAGTATGCGAGTTCCGACAGCCCAACCCGGCTACACCTTC | CASSMRVPTAQPGYTF
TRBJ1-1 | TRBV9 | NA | TGTGCCAGCAGCGTAGAGGGGAGGACTGAAGCTTTCTTT | CASSVEGRTEAFF
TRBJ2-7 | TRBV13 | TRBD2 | TGTGCCAGCAGCTCCCGACTAGCGGCCCTTATAGAACACGAGCAGTACTTC | CASSSRLAALIEHEQYF
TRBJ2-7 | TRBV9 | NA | TGTGCCAGCAGCGTAGCTCTGACTAGAGCCTACGAGCAGTACTTC | CASSVALTRAYEQYF